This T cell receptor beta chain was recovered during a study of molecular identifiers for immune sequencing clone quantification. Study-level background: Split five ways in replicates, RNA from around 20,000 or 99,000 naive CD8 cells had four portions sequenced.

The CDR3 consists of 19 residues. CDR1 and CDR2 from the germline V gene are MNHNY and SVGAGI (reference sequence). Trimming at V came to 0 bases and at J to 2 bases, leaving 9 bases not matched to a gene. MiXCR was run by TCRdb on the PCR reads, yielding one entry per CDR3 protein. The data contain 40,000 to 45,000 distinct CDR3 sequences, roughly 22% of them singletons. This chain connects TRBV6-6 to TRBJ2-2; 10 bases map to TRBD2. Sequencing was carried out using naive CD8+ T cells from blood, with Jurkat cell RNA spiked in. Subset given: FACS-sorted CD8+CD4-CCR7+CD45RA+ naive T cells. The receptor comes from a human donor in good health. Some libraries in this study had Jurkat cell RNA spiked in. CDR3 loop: CASSYSLVTSGVNTGELFF. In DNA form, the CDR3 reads TGTGCCAGCAGTTACTCGTTGGTTACTAGCGGGGTTAACACCGGGGAGCTGTTTTTT.